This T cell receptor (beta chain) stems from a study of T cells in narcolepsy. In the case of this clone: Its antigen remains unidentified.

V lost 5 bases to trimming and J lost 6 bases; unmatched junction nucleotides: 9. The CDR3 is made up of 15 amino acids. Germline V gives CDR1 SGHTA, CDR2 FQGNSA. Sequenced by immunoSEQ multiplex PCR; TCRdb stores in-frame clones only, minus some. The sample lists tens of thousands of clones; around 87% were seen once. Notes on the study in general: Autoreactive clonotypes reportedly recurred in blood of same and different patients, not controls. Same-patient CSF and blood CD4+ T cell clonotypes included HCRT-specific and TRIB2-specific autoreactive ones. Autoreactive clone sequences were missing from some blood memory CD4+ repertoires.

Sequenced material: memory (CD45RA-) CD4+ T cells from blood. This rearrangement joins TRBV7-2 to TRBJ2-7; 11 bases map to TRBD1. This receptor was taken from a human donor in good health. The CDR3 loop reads CASSLGRDRGAEQYF. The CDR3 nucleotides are TGTGCCAGCAGCCTAGGCCGGGACAGGGGGGCCGAGCAGTACTTC.